The rows below give T cell receptor beta chains drawn from one sample of a study of response to subunit inactivated influenza vaccine. TCRdb re-called the RT-PCR reads through MiXCR, storing one row per CDR3 protein. The table shows hundreds of thousands of distinct CDR3 sequences, with around 11% occurring only once. These sequences were also reported in another study, on T cells expressing NK-cell markers.

The sequenced sample was PBMCs from blood, obtained on the day of vaccination. These TCRs come from a man aged 45-60 years who received an inactivated influenza vaccine. CDR3s include the opening cysteine and the closing phenylalanine or tryptophan. The order of the fields is J gene, clone size, V gene, D gene, CDR3 length, CDR3 protein, CDR3 DNA. D genes are given only for firm matches. Size is omitted from some rows. Given values are once, few, many or a class for expanded clones.

TRBJ2-7 | . | TRBV10-1 | . | 15 | CASSPGGSLNYEQYF | TGCGCCAGCAGCCCCGGCGGCAGCCTCAACTACGAGCAGTACTTC
TRBJ1-2 | few | TRBV7-9 | . | 13 | CASSRDGWMSYTF | TGTGCCAGCAGCAGGGACGGATGGATGAGCTACACCTTC
TRBJ2-1 | . | TRBV7-9 | . | 16 | CASSLPSGLASKGQFF | TGTGCCAGCAGCCTCCCTTCGGGGCTAGCCTCCAAAGGGCAGTTCTTC
TRBJ2-1 | many | TRBV7-8 | . | 13 | CASSLVAGNEQFF | TGTGCCAGCAGCTTAGTTGCAGGGAATGAGCAGTTCTTC
TRBJ2-5 | . | TRBV20-1 | TRBD1 | 14 | CSAIGQGGTETQYF | TGCAGTGCTATTGGACAGGGGGGAACGGAGACCCAGTACTTC
TRBJ2-1 | . | TRBV24-1 | . | 14 | CATSDYRSGDEQFF | TGTGCCACCAGTGATTACCGGTCCGGGGATGAGCAGTTCTTC
TRBJ2-7 | . | TRBV5-1 | TRBD1 | 15 | CASSPHRGTLYEQYF | TGCGCCAGCAGCCCCCACAGGGGAACTTTGTACGAGCAGTACTTC
TRBJ2-7 | few | TRBV5-1 | . | 16 | CASSLALGPRSYEQYF | TGCGCCAGCAGCTTGGCTTTAGGGCCTCGATCCTACGAGCAGTACTTC
TRBJ1-1 | . | TRBV4-3 | . | 15 | CASSQDVIANTEAFF | TGCGCCAGCAGCCAAGATGTTATCGCGAACACTGAAGCTTTCTTT
TRBJ2-1 | few | TRBV11-2 | TRBD2 | 18 | CASSFSGAGGVSYNEQFF | TGTGCCAGCAGCTTCTCGGGAGCGGGAGGGGTATCCTACAATGAGCAGTTCTTC
TRBJ2-2 | . | TRBV20-1 | . | 13 | CSARDRKTGELFF | TGCAGTGCTAGAGATCGGAAAACCGGGGAGCTGTTTTTT
TRBJ1-5 | many | TRBV19 | . | 14 | CASKTVLSNQPQHF | TGTGCCAGTAAGACAGTACTTAGCAATCAGCCCCAGCATTTT
TRBJ2-2 | few | TRBV6-2/TRBV6-3 | TRBD2 | 19 | CASRMGGHLAGRRTGELFF | TGTGCCAGCAGAATGGGAGGACATCTAGCGGGACGGAGAACCGGGGAGCTGTTTTTT
TRBJ2-3 | . | TRBV20-1 | TRBD1 | 13 | CSAGDRVQYTQYF | TGCAGTGCTGGGGACAGGGTTCAGTATACGCAGTATTTT
TRBJ1-1 | . | TRBV29-1 | . | 12 | CSAGQTNTEAFF | TGCAGCGCTGGACAGACGAACACTGAAGCTTTCTTT
TRBJ2-7 | few | TRBV6-1 | . | 14 | CASSEDGSSYEQYF | TGTGCCAGCAGTGAAGACGGGAGCTCCTACGAGCAGTACTTC
TRBJ2-1 | few | TRBV6-2/TRBV6-3 | . | 18 | CASSSRGRGRDSYNEQFF | TGTGCCAGCAGCTCTCGGGGGAGAGGCAGGGACTCCTACAATGAGCAGTTCTTC
TRBJ2-7 | many | TRBV12-3/TRBV12-4 | . | 11 | CASSPGGEQYF | TGTGCCAGCAGCCCAGGTGGGGAGCAGTACTTC
TRBJ2-5 | few | TRBV11-2 | TRBD2 | 19 | CASSSEPGLAGGPRETQYF | TGTGCCAGCAGCTCCGAACCGGGACTAGCGGGGGGGCCACGGGAGACCCAGTACTTC
TRBJ2-3 | many | TRBV28 | . | 18 | CASSLGGWWNVSTDTQYF | TGTGCCAGCAGTTTAGGCGGTTGGTGGAACGTTAGCACAGATACGCAGTATTTT
TRBJ1-1 | once | TRBV12-3/TRBV12-4 | . | 14 | CASRSDRVNTEAFF | TGTGCCAGCAGGTCCGACAGAGTGAACACTGAAGCTTTCTTT
TRBJ2-3 | many | TRBV7-2 | . | 15 | CASSPRDWYTDTQYF | TGTGCCAGCAGCCCCCGGGACTGGTACACAGATACGCAGTATTTT
TRBJ1-2 | . | TRBV7-9 | . | 13 | CASSPRGVNGYTF | TGTGCCAGCAGCCCAAGGGGGGTGAATGGCTACACCTTC
TRBJ2-7 | . | TRBV28 | . | 14 | CASSLMGDSYEQYF | TGTGCCAGCAGTTTGATGGGGGATTCCTACGAGCAGTACTTC
TRBJ2-2 | . | TRBV5-6 | . | 14 | CASSLVAYTGELFF | TGTGCCAGCAGCTTGGTGGCCTACACCGGGGAGCTGTTTTTT
TRBJ2-3 | . | TRBV10-3 | . | 16 | CAISENMGGVADTQYF | TGTGCCATCAGTGAGAATATGGGGGGCGTAGCAGATACGCAGTATTTT
TRBJ2-5 | . | TRBV7-9 | . | 14 | CASTKGGYQETQYF | TGTGCCAGCACCAAAGGGGGGTACCAAGAGACCCAGTACTTC
TRBJ2-7 | . | TRBV11-1 | . | 15 | CASSATDHPSYEQYF | TGTGCCAGCAGCGCCACAGATCACCCTTCCTACGAGCAGTACTTC
TRBJ1-4 | few | TRBV7-9 | . | 17 | CASSLASQGRVGEKLFF | TGTGCCAGCAGCTTAGCATCCCAGGGGAGAGTTGGCGAAAAACTGTTTTTT
TRBJ2-2 | many | TRBV5-5 | TRBD2 | 16 | CASSLLAGAGTGELFF | TGTGCCAGCAGCCTCCTAGCGGGAGCCGGCACCGGGGAGCTGTTTTTT
TRBJ2-1 | few | TRBV3-1 | . | 13 | CASSQKTYNEQFF | TGTGCCAGCAGCCAAAAGACCTACAATGAGCAGTTCTTC
TRBJ1-6 | few | TRBV20-1 | TRBD1 | 17 | CSAKGQGRSVYNSPLHF | TGCAGTGCTAAAGGACAGGGGCGTTCAGTATATAATTCACCCCTCCACTTT